This T cell receptor (beta chain) was documented in a study of human T cells and chemical hapten exposure. The CDR3 runs to 15 residues. Germline V gene lookup returns CDR1 SQVTM and CDR2 ANQGSEA. V gave up 0 bases and J gave up 5 bases, with 17 bases separating them. Regarding time point: patch test 3, about 24 weeks after DPC sensitization. Documented treatment: therapeutic diphenylcyclopropenone sensitization with weekly scalp DPC. Sequencing started from total RNA isolated from unfractionated whole blood. This clonotype has only a few counts. Its antigen remains unknown. TCRdb re-called the RACE reads through MiXCR, storing one row per CDR3 protein. The repertoire holds roughly 100,000 distinct CDR3 sequences, around 34% seen once, with about 2.7% in the top ten. Study-level points and caveats: TCRs exceeding 1 in 1000 frequency stayed unchanged with DPC sensitization.

The sequencing here drew on whole blood, taken in connection with sensitization to the hapten diphenylcyclopropenone (DPC). The genes are TRBV29-1 and TRBJ2-7; TRBD1 might be the D (6 bases). The sequence was collected from a man aged 40-55 years with alopecia areata. Some clones in this sample may be carry-over from other donors' samples. The CDR3 loop reads CSVEDRNRAGNEQYF. CDR3 coding DNA: TGCAGCGTTGAAGATCGTAACAGGGCAGGCAACGAGCAGTACTTC.